This TCR beta chain derives from a study of blood T cells in healthy people across ages. Study-wide results and caveats: Significant beta diversity loss was already apparent by age approximately 38, declining roughly linearly.

This CDR3 comprises 13 residues. The V gene's germline CDR1 is SQVTM and CDR2 ANQGSEA. Unmatched junction bases numbered 7, after V lost 7 bases and J lost 4 bases. Together with a sample-barcoded 5' primer, a J-beta primer mix was included in a second PCR lasting roughly 6 to 12 cycles. Each CDR3 protein gets one entry after TCRdb re-called the 5' RACE reads with MiXCR. Here the sample spans approximately 960,000 distinct CDR3 sequences, just under 30% being singletons. This clonotype was counted many times. Its specificity is unknown. These same records also appear under a second study, on T cells of mothers and their children. From that study: Normalized overlap was always slightly, never significantly, higher in related than unrelated mother-child pairs.

This chain connects TRBV29-1 to TRBJ2-5, with 9 bases fitting TRBD1. The material sequenced was blood. The TCR was taken from a woman between 40 and 50 years old in good health. DNA for the CDR3: TGCAGCGCCCCCGGACAGGGGCTAGAGACCCAGTACTTC. Translation gives CSAPGQGLETQYF.